The rows below give T cell receptor beta chains drawn from one sample of a study of blood T cell repertoires in COVID-19. Here immunoSEQ multiplex PCR was the method, and the copy in TCRdb shows in-frame clones only, minus some. Altogether more than 100,000 clones are present, roughly 90% being singletons, with the ten largest covering more than 4%. Input material: peripheral blood. These receptors were obtained from a man between 40 and 49 years old with acute or convalescent COVID-19. Both conserved end residues are part of each CDR3. The D gene is left open where the match is weak. Clone size appears in some rows only: once, few, many, or a class for an expanded clone.

D | J | size | V | DNA | CDR3
TRBD1 | TRBJ2-1 | . | TRBV15 | TGTGCCACCAGCAGAGAGAGGACCGGGACAGAGAGACGGCAGTTCTTC | CATSRERTGTERRQFF
TRBD2 | TRBJ2-2 | . | TRBV4-3 | TGCGCCAGCAGCCAAGATAGGGGACTAGCGGGGATCACCGGGGAGCTGTTTTTT | CASSQDRGLAGITGELFF
TRBD2 | TRBJ2-7 | . | TRBV3-1/TRBV3-2 | TGTGCCAGCAGCCAAGGACTAGCGGTCTCCTACGAGCAGTACTTC | CASSQGLAVSYEQYF
TRBD1 | TRBJ1-2 | . | TRBV5-6 | TGTGCCAGCAGCGTCGGACAGGGTCGCTATGGCTACACCTTC | CASSVGQGRYGYTF
. | TRBJ2-7 | . | TRBV4-3 | TGCGCCAGCAGCCAAGATCGAGGAGGTGACTACGAGCAGTACTTC | CASSQDRGGDYEQYF
TRBD1 | TRBJ2-4 | . | TRBV19 | TGTGCCAGTAGTACGAGGGACAGGGAGTACATTCAGTACTTC | CASSTRDREYIQYF
. | TRBJ1-5 | . | TRBV18 | TGTGCCAGCTCACCAGGAGGGTATAGCAATCAGCCCCAGCATTTT | CASSPGGYSNQPQHF
. | TRBJ2-2 | . | TRBV7-9 | TGTGCCAGCAGCCCCGACACCGGGGAGCTGTTTTTT | CASSPDTGELFF
. | TRBJ1-2 | few | TRBV7-9 | TGTGCCAGCAGCTTACCAGACAGCTATGGCTACACCTTC | CASSLPDSYGYTF
. | TRBJ2-7 | . | TRBV7-2 | TGTGCCAGCAGCTTACTGGGCGTCGACGAGCAGTACTTC | CASSLLGVDEQYF
TRBD2 | TRBJ2-5 | . | TRBV7-6 | TGTGCCAGCAGCGCCTTAAGGACGGGGGGAGAGACCCAGTACTTC | CASSALRTGGETQYF
. | TRBJ1-3 | few | TRBV5-6 | TGTGCCAGCAGCTCTACCATGACAGGTTCTGGAAACACCATGTATTTT | CASSSTMTGSGNTMYF
TRBD2 | TRBJ2-1 | . | TRBV2 | TGTGCCAGCAATACCGGGACTAGCGGGAGAAATGAGCAGTTCTTC | CASNTGTSGRNEQFF
TRBD1 | TRBJ1-1 | once | TRBV6-5 | TGTGCCAGCAGTTATGACAGGGTGGGCACTGAAGCTTTCTTT | CASSYDRVGTEAFF
. | TRBJ1-1 | . | TRBV20-1 | TGCAGTGCTAGTGTAGGGAGCACTGAAGCTTTCTTT | CSASVGSTEAFF
. | TRBJ1-5 | . | TRBV6-5 | TGTGCCCATGCTAGGGGTGACAATCAGCCCCAGCATTTT | CAHARGDNQPQHF
. | TRBJ1-5 | few | TRBV4-2 | TGTGCCAGCAGCCAGGCGGCGGTAAATCAGCCCCAGCATTTT | CASSQAAVNQPQHF
TRBD2 | TRBJ2-3 | . | TRBV10-3 | TGTGCCATCAGTGAGGGACTAGCGGCCACAGATACGCAGTATTTT | CAISEGLAATDTQYF
TRBD1 | TRBJ2-3 | . | TRBV7-2 | TGTGCCAGCAGCCGGGACAGGGGGTACACAGATACGCAGTATTTT | CASSRDRGYTDTQYF
. | TRBJ1-1 | once | TRBV12-3/TRBV12-4 | TGTGCCAGCAGTTTTCGTTGGCAGGCCGAAGCTTTCTTT | CASSFRWQAEAFF
TRBD1 | TRBJ2-1 | . | TRBV6-5 | TGTGCCAGCAGATCCCGGGACAGAAACGGCAATGAGCAGTTCTTC | CASRSRDRNGNEQFF
TRBD2 | TRBJ2-7 | . | TRBV6-2/TRBV6-3 | TGTGCCAGCAGCCCGGAGGGGGGACTAGCGGGAGGCGAGCAGTACTTC | CASSPEGGLAGGEQYF